The sequence of this T cell receptor (beta chain) was determined in a study of T cell repertoires in cytomegalovirus infection. In the study overall: Public TCR beta signatures indicated both CMV infection and matching HLA type. General study findings and limits: What dominated the ex vivo response were HLA-C-restricted CMV-specific TCR beta clonotypes. Summed public TCR beta family frequency identified CMV carriers bearing the relevant HLA.

This clonotype was observed many times. Antigen: not known. One entry per CDR3 protein results from TCRdb running MiXCR on the reads. The sample has approximately 250,000 distinct CDR3 sequences, about 7% seen once. Germline V gene data show CDR1 as MNHEY and CDR2 as SVGEGT. Trimming removed 2 bases from V and 0 bases from J, with 13 bases in between. This CDR3 contains 17 residues. The chain carries TRBV6-2 or TRBV6-3 and TRBJ2-2; no firm D call. The clonotype originates from a human donor in good health (CMV status not recorded). Some clones in this sample may be carry-over from other donors' samples. The sample consisted of PBMCs. CDR3 nucleotide sequence: TGTGCCAGCAGTTACGAGATATCGACTTCGAACACCGGGGAGCTGTTTTTT. Its translation is CASSYEISTSNTGELFF.